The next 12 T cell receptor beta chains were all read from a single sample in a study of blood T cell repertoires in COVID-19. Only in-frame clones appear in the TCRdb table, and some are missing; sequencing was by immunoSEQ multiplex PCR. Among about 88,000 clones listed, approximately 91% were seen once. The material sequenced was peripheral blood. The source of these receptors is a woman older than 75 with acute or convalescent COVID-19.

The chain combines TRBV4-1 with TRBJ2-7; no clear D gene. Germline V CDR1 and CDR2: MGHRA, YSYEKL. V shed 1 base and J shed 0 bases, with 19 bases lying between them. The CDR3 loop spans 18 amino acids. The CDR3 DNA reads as TGCGCCAGCAGCCAAGGAACCGGGTCTCTCTTGGGCTCCTACGAGCAGTACTTC. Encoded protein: CASSQGTGSLLGSYEQYF.

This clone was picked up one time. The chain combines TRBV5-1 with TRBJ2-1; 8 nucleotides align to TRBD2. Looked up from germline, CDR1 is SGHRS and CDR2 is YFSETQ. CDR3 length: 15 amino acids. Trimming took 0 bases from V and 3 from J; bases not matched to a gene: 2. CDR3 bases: TGCGCCAGCAGCTTGGTGGCGGGAGGCTACAATGAGCAGTTCTTC. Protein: CASSLVAGGYNEQFF.

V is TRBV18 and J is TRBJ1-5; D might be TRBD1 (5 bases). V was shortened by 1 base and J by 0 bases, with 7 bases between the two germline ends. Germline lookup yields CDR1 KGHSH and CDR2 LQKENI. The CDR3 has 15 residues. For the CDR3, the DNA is TGTGCCAGCTCACCACTAGGGGATAGCAATCAGCCCCAGCATTTT. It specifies CASSPLGDSNQPQHF.

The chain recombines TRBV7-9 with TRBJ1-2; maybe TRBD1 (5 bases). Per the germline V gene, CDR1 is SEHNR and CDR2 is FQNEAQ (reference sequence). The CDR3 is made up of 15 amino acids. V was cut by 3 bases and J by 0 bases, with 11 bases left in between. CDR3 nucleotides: TGTGCCAGCAGCTTCAGACAGACAGCTAACTATGGCTACACCTTC. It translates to CASSFRQTANYGYTF.

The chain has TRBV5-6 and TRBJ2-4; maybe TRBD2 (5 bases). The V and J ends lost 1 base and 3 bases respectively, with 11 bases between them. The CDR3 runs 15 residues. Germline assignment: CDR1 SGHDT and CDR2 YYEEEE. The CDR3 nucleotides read TGTGCCAGCAGCTTGCGGGATGTGGACAAAAACATTCAGTACTTC. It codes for CASSLRDVDKNIQYF.

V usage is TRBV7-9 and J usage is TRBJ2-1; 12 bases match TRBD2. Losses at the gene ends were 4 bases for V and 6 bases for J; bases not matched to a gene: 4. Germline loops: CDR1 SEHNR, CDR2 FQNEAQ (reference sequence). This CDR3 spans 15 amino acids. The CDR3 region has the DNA TGTGCCAGCAGCTCCAGGGGACTAGCGGGCAATGAGCAGTTCTTC. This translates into CASSSRGLAGNEQFF.

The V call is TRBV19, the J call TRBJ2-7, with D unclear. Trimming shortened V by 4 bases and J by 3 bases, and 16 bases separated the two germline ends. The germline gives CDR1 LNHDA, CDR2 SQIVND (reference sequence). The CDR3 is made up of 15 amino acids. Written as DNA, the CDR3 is TGTGCCAGTAGTAAGGTAGACAATGTATTCTACGAGCAGTACTTC. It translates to CASSKVDNVFYEQYF.

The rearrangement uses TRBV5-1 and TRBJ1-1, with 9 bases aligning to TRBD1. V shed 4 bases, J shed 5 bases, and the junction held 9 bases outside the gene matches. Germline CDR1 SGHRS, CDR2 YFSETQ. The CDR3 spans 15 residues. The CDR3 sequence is CASSAQGTGRTEAFF. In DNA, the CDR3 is TGCGCCAGCAGCGCTCAAGGGACAGGGAGGACTGAAGCTTTCTTT.

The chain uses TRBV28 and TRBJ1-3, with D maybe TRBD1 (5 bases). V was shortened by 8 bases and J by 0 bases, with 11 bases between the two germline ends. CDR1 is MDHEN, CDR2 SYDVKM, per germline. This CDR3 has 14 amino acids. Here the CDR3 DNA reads TGTGCCAGCTTGGGGCCCCACTCTGGAAACACCATATATTTT. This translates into CASLGPHSGNTIYF. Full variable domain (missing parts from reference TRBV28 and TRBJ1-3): DVKVTQSSRYLVKRTGEKVFLECVQDMDHENMFWYRQDPGLGLRLIYFSYDVKMKEKGDIPEGYSVSREKKERFSLILESASTNQTSMYLCASLGPHSGNTIYFGEGSWLTVV.

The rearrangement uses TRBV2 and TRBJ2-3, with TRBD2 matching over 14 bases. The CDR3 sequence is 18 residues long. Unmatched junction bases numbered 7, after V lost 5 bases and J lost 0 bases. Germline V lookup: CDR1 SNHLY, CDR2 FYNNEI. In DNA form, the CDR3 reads TGTGCCAGCAGTTGGACTAGCGGGGGGACCCCTAGCACAGATACGCAGTATTTT. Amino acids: CASSWTSGGTPSTDTQYF.

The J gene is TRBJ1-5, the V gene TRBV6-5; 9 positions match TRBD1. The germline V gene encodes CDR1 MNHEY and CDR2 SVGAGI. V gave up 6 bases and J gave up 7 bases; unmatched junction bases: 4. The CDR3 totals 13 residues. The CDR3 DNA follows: TGTGCCAGCAGGGGACAGGGATACCAGCCCCAGCATTTT. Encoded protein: CASRGQGYQPQHF.

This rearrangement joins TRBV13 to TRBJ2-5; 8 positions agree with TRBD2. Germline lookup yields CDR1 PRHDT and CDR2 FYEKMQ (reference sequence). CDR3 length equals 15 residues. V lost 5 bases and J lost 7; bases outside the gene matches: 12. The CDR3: CASSAPAVGGGTQYF. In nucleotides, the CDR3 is TGTGCCAGCAGCGCCCCGGCCGTCGGGGGGGGGACCCAGTACTTC.